What follows are 10 T cell receptor beta chains derived from one specimen sequenced in a study of Tregs in tolerant kidney transplant recipients. Clones were read by immunoSEQ multiplex PCR, and TCRdb kept only the in-frame ones, dropping some. The sample data list more than 6,000 clones. The nonmyeloablative bone marrow transplants came from related graft donors, with transient mixed chimerism. The sequenced sample was CD4+ T cells from blood (PBMCs), obtained 6 months after the transplant. These receptor sequences come from a human patient who received a combined kidney and bone marrow transplant. T cells may partly derive from the graft donor.

About this clone: The read terminates 3 residues before the CDR3 end, so the remaining end is supplied by the germline J gene. The chain recombines TRBV19 with TRBJ2-2; D not resolved. Germline-derived CDR1 and CDR2 are LNHDA and SQIVND (reference sequence). The germline V and J ends were trimmed by 3 bases and 6 bases, with 8 bases remaining between them. This CDR3 region has 13 residues. The part of the CDR3 DNA that was read is TGTGCCAGTAGTATGGGCCCCTCCGGGGAG. This codes for CASSMGPSGE. The CDR3 reads in full as CASSMGPSGELFF.

A note on this clone: The read halts 3 residues ahead of the CDR3 end, with the missing end drawn from the germline J gene. The rearrangement links TRBV5-1 to TRBJ1-6, with TRBD1 matching 9 bases. V lost 5 bases and J lost 8; bases outside the gene matches: 5. CDR3 length: 14 residues. CDR1 and CDR2 from the germline V gene are SGHRS and YFSETQ. The CDR3 spells CASRTGGLYSPLHF. The DNA read from the CDR3 is TGCGCCAGCAGAACAGGGGGCTTGTATTCACCC.

Notes on this clone: From the germline J gene comes the end of the CDR3, since the read stops 3 residues before it. The V and J genes are TRBV10-2 and TRBJ2-7; D remains ambiguous. Trimming pared 0 bases from V and 4 bases from J, leaving 7 bases between. Germline V gives CDR1 WSHSY, CDR2 SAAADI. This CDR3 comprises 13 residues. The covered CDR3 bases are TGCGCCAGCAGTGAGTCTAGGCGGTACGAG. This sequence encodes CASSESRRYE. In full, the CDR3 reads CASSESRRYEQYF.

This clone is labeled medium-sized based on frequency. CDR3 DNA (partial): TGTGCCAGCAGGGGGCACCAGGGC. Its protein is CASRGHQG. The whole CDR3 is CASRGHQGYTF. This chain links TRBV2 with TRBJ1-2; tentatively, D is TRBD1 (5 bases). The read comes to an end 3 residues before the CDR3 does, leaving the germline J gene to fill in the end. The germline gives CDR1 SNHLY, CDR2 FYNNEI. The CDR3 consists of 11 residues.

Worth noting for this clone: The read terminates 3 residues before the CDR3 end, so the remaining end is supplied by the germline J gene. The V gene is TRBV5-5, the J gene TRBJ1-1; perhaps TRBD1 as D (6 bases). The germline V and J ends were trimmed by 2 bases and 4 bases, with 9 bases remaining between them. This CDR3 comprises 13 residues. The germline gives CDR1 SGHKS, CDR2 YYEKEE (reference sequence). CDR3 amino acids: CASSFRTATEAFF. CDR3 DNA, as far as it was read: TGTGCCAGCAGCTTCAGGACAGCCACTGAA.

Points on this clone: The read ends 3 residues shy of where the CDR3 ends; the end is completed using the germline J gene. The genes are TRBV7-3 and TRBJ2-7; D may be TRBD2 (5 bases). CDR1 is SGHTA, CDR2 FQGTGA, per germline. This CDR3 region has 16 residues. The germline V and J ends were trimmed by 5 bases and 2 bases, with 19 bases remaining between them. Here the CDR3 reads CASSPPHGGRTYEQYF. Partial CDR3 DNA: TGTGCCAGCAGCCCCCCCCACGGCGGGCGCACCTACGAG.

A remark on this clone: The CDR3 goes on 3 residues after the read ends, and that part is filled in from the germline J gene. The rearrangement uses TRBV12-5 and TRBJ2-5, with a possible D match to TRBD2 (6 bases). In germline, CDR1 is LGHNT, CDR2 FRNRAP. The CDR3 loop spans 13 amino acids. Trimming removed 1 base from V and 5 bases from J, with 8 bases in between. The part of the CDR3 DNA that was read is TGTGCTAGTGGTTTGGGGGCGGGGGAGACC. It yields the protein CASGLGAGET. The full-length CDR3 reads as CASGLGAGETQYF.

A remark on this clone: Read data end 3 residues before the CDR3 end; the end is taken from the germline J gene. This rearrangement joins TRBV2 to TRBJ2-3; TRBD1 might be the D (6 bases). Germline V gene data show CDR1 as SNHLY and CDR2 as FYNNEI. The CDR3 covers 13 residues. CDR3 DNA, as far as it was read: TGTGCCAGCAGTTTTACAGGGTCGTCTGCG. This gives the protein CASSFTGSSA. The full CDR3 is CASSFTGSSAQYF.

This clone is labeled medium-sized based on frequency. The read ends 3 residues before the CDR3 terminus; that terminus is restored from the germline J gene. The rearrangement joins TRBV4-1 to TRBJ2-5; possibly TRBD2 for D (5 bases). The CDR3 length is 16 residues. V lost 4 bases, J lost 0 bases, and 15 bases lay in between. Germline-derived CDR1 and CDR2 are MGHRA and YSYEKL. CDR3 DNA, as far as it was read: TGCGCCAGCAGCCGAGTAGCGTCCTCGTACCAAGAGACC. Its translation: CASSRVASSYQET. The whole CDR3 sequence reads CASSRVASSYQETQYF.

Considering frequency, this clone is medium-sized (0.01 to 0.1%). The read gets to within 3 residues of the CDR3 end, and the germline J gene fills in the rest. The chain joins TRBV7-3 to TRBJ1-1, with TRBD1 matching over 8 bases. The CDR3 runs 14 residues. The V gene's germline CDR1 is SGHTA and CDR2 FQGTGA. V shed 6 bases and J 1 base; nucleotides not matched to a gene: 4. The sequenced CDR3 bases are TGTGCCAGCAGTGCCCAGGGGGCGAACACTGAA. Protein: CASSAQGANTE. The entire CDR3 sequence reads CASSAQGANTEAFF.